The rows below give T cell receptor beta chains drawn from one sample of a study of T-cell memory formation after mild COVID-19. TCRdb analysed the 5' RACE reads with MiXCR anew, one entry per CDR3 protein. The profile shows 470,000 or so distinct CDR3 sequences, around 18% of them singletons. The sample was PBMCs or a T cell subset sorted from them (not recorded which). Receptors were obtained from an adult woman who had mild COVID-19 (a few samples of this study predate the infection). Cell type and time point are not known. Each CDR3 is given with its conserved first and last residue. Fields, in order: V gene, clone size, J gene, D gene, CDR3 DNA, CDR3 protein. The D gene is left open where the match is weak. The size entry is marked missing in some rows and otherwise reads once, few, many or a size class.

V: TRBV15; size: few; J: TRBJ2-3; D: TRBD2; DNA: TGTGCCACCAGCAGAGAATTTGGGCAGCGGGAGGGAACAGATACGCAGTATTTT; CDR3: CATSREFGQREGTDTQYF
V: TRBV3-1; size: many; J: TRBJ1-2; D: -; DNA: TGTGCCAGCAGCCAAGCCCCGGAGGTTGGCTACACCTTC; CDR3: CASSQAPEVGYTF
V: TRBV10-3; size: -; J: TRBJ2-7; D: -; DNA: TGTGCCATCAGACACCGGGACACCTACGAGCAGTACTTC; CDR3: CAIRHRDTYEQYF
V: TRBV3-1; size: -; J: TRBJ2-5; D: -; DNA: TGTGCCAGCGAACAGGACTATCAAGAGACCCAGTACTTC; CDR3: CASEQDYQETQYF
V: TRBV6-5; size: few; J: TRBJ1-2; D: TRBD1; DNA: TGTGCCAGCAGTACACCGGGACAGTACAGCTACACCTTC; CDR3: CASSTPGQYSYTF
V: TRBV11-1; size: few; J: TRBJ2-7; D: -; DNA: TGTGCCAGCAGTTTGGCCCCAGTAGGGGGGGCCTACGAGCAGTACTTC; CDR3: CASSLAPVGGAYEQYF
V: TRBV11-3; size: -; J: TRBJ2-1; D: TRBD2; DNA: TGTTCCAGCACCACCCGTGGCGGGAGATACAATGAGCAGTTCTTC; CDR3: CSSTTRGGRYNEQFF
V: TRBV12-3/TRBV12-4; size: few; J: TRBJ2-2; D: -; DNA: TGTGCCAGCAGTTCCGGGACTCTGAGCGACACCGGGGAGCTGTTTTTT; CDR3: CASSSGTLSDTGELFF
V: TRBV12-3/TRBV12-4; size: -; J: TRBJ1-2; D: -; DNA: TGTGCCAGCAGTTCCTCGTCGAGGGCTTATGGCTACACCTTC; CDR3: CASSSSSRAYGYTF
V: TRBV20-1; size: few; J: TRBJ2-1; D: TRBD2; DNA: TGCAGTGCGTCCACTAGCGGGGAGGCCCTCTTC; CDR3: CSASTSGEALF
V: TRBV12-3/TRBV12-4; size: -; J: TRBJ1-2; D: -; DNA: TGTGCCAGCAGGGCCGGCTATGGCTACACCTTC; CDR3: CASRAGYGYTF
V: TRBV7-9; size: few; J: TRBJ1-4; D: -; DNA: TGTGCCAGCAGCTCCACCGGGCGACTTAATGAAAAACTGTTTTTT; CDR3: CASSSTGRLNEKLFF
V: TRBV20-1; size: few; J: TRBJ2-3; D: TRBD2; DNA: TGCAGTGCTAGAGATCTGCGGGAGGGGTCAGATACGCAGTATTTT; CDR3: CSARDLREGSDTQYF
V: TRBV4-3; size: few; J: TRBJ2-1; D: TRBD2; DNA: TGCGCCAGCAGCCAAAGATCGGGACTAGCGGTTTACAATGAGCAGTTCTTC; CDR3: CASSQRSGLAVYNEQFF
V: TRBV7-9; size: -; J: TRBJ2-1; D: TRBD1; DNA: TGTGCCAGCAGCTTATTGTCAGGGGGCAATGAGCAGTTCTTC; CDR3: CASSLLSGGNEQFF
V: TRBV19; size: -; J: TRBJ2-7; D: TRBD2; DNA: TGTGCCAGCTCGTGGACTAGCGGCAACTACGAGCAGTACTTC; CDR3: CASSWTSGNYEQYF
V: TRBV2; size: few; J: TRBJ2-7; D: -; DNA: TGTGCCAGCAGCCAGGACTCCAACGAGCAGTACTTC; CDR3: CASSQDSNEQYF
V: TRBV12-3/TRBV12-4; size: -; J: TRBJ2-7; D: TRBD1; DNA: TGTGCCAGCAGTCCGGGGACAGGGGCCATCTCCTACGAGCAGTACTTC; CDR3: CASSPGTGAISYEQYF
V: TRBV7-2; size: -; J: TRBJ2-7; D: TRBD1; DNA: TGTGCCAGCAGCCAACAGGGGATCGGTGTAGGCGAGCAGTACTTC; CDR3: CASSQQGIGVGEQYF
V: TRBV21-1; size: -; J: TRBJ2-2; D: -; DNA: TGTGCCATCAGCAAAGGGTCGAGAGAGGCGGGGGCGAACACCGGGGAGCTGTTTTTT; CDR3: CAISKGSREAGANTGELFF
V: TRBV20-1; size: -; J: TRBJ2-7; D: TRBD2; DNA: TGCAGTGCTAGGGTCCAGCGGGGCCCGTCCTACGAGCAGTACTTC; CDR3: CSARVQRGPSYEQYF
V: TRBV5-8; size: few; J: TRBJ1-2; D: TRBD1; DNA: TGTGCCAGCAGCTTCGAGACAGGGGCCTCCTTTGGCTACACCTTC; CDR3: CASSFETGASFGYTF
V: TRBV5-1; size: few; J: TRBJ1-3; D: -; DNA: TGCGCCAGCAGCTTGTCGGGGTCTTCTGGAAACACCATATATTTT; CDR3: CASSLSGSSGNTIYF
V: TRBV3-1; size: once; J: TRBJ1-5; D: -; DNA: TGTGCCAGCAGCCAGCAGGGGACGAGTGGCAATCAGCCCCAGCATTTT; CDR3: CASSQQGTSGNQPQHF
V: TRBV7-6; size: few; J: TRBJ1-3; D: -; DNA: TGTGCCAGCAGCTTAGCACCAGGAAGCTCTGGAAACACCATATATTTT; CDR3: CASSLAPGSSGNTIYF
V: TRBV7-9; size: few; J: TRBJ2-1; D: -; DNA: TGTGCCACGCGGGGACTCCTAGGTGGTGAGCAGTTCTTC; CDR3: CATRGLLGGEQFF
V: TRBV6-5; size: -; J: TRBJ2-1; D: TRBD1; DNA: TGTGCCATTGGACAGGGGTTCAACAATGAGCAGTTCTTC; CDR3: CAIGQGFNNEQFF
V: TRBV11-2; size: few; J: TRBJ1-1; D: -; DNA: TGTGCCAGCAGCTCTCCCTCGGGGGCCGGGAAAAACACTGAAGCTTTCTTT; CDR3: CASSSPSGAGKNTEAFF
V: TRBV10-3; size: many; J: TRBJ1-2; D: -; DNA: TGTGCCATCAGTGATCTGGACAGTTCGGGCTACACCTTC; CDR3: CAISDLDSSGYTF
V: TRBV6-1; size: -; J: TRBJ2-2; D: -; DNA: TGTGCCAGCAGTGTAGGATACAACACCGGGGAGCTGTTTTTT; CDR3: CASSVGYNTGELFF
V: TRBV27; size: -; J: TRBJ1-2; D: -; DNA: TGTGCCAGCAGTTTCTCGGGCGGGGTTGGCTACACCTTC; CDR3: CASSFSGGVGYTF
V: TRBV20-1; size: -; J: TRBJ2-7; D: -; DNA: TGCCGGGCCGGTCGCGGGCTGACGCTCTCCGAGCAGTACTTC; CDR3: CRAGRGLTLSEQYF
V: TRBV20-1; size: few; J: TRBJ2-3; D: TRBD2; DNA: TGCAGTGCTTCTAGCGGGGGGGACACCACAGATACGCAGTATTTT; CDR3: CSASSGGDTTDTQYF
V: TRBV9; size: -; J: TRBJ2-3; D: -; DNA: TGTGCCAGCAGGGGTCCCGCGGGAGATACGCAGTATTTT; CDR3: CASRGPAGDTQYF
V: TRBV7-9; size: -; J: TRBJ1-1; D: -; DNA: TGTGCCAGCAGCTTAGACCTAGAAGCTTTCTTT; CDR3: CASSLDLEAFF
V: TRBV20-1; size: -; J: TRBJ2-5; D: -; DNA: TGCAGTGCTAGACCCCCCCCAGGCGCCTTGGAGACCCAGTACTTC; CDR3: CSARPPPGALETQYF
V: TRBV27; size: few; J: TRBJ2-2; D: -; DNA: TGTGCCAGCAGTTTAGCACAGGACACCGGGGAGCTGTTTTTT; CDR3: CASSLAQDTGELFF
V: TRBV4-1; size: few; J: TRBJ1-5; D: -; DNA: TGCGCCAGCAGCCAAGATGGCGGGAGTGTGGGCAATCAGCCCCAGCATTTT; CDR3: CASSQDGGSVGNQPQHF
V: TRBV20-1; size: -; J: TRBJ1-3; D: -; DNA: TGCAGTGCTACCCCTATCGGGGGTGGAAACACCATATATTTT; CDR3: CSATPIGGGNTIYF
V: TRBV24-1; size: few; J: TRBJ2-1; D: -; DNA: TGTGCCACCAGTGATCCCAAAGGGCAGTTCTTC; CDR3: CATSDPKGQFF
V: TRBV7-9; size: few; J: TRBJ1-1; D: TRBD1; DNA: TGTGCCAGCACCTCTCAGGGGGTAGAAGCTTTCTTT; CDR3: CASTSQGVEAFF
V: TRBV24-1; size: many; J: TRBJ2-1; D: -; DNA: TGTGCCACCAGTGATACTCGACAGTTACGGTTCTTC; CDR3: CATSDTRQLRFF
V: TRBV2; size: -; J: TRBJ2-2; D: TRBD1; DNA: TGTGCCAGCAATGGTAGGGACAGGCGAACGACCACCGGGGAGCTGTTTTTT; CDR3: CASNGRDRRTTTGELFF
V: TRBV2; size: -; J: TRBJ2-7; D: -; DNA: TGTGCCAGCGGCTTGACCTACGAGCAGTACTTC; CDR3: CASGLTYEQYF
V: TRBV7-3; size: few; J: TRBJ2-3; D: -; DNA: TGTGCCAGCAGCCCAATTCCGGACCTACTCCCAGATACGCAGTATTTT; CDR3: CASSPIPDLLPDTQYF